This T cell receptor beta chain was sequenced for a study of cytomegalovirus exposure and HLA in healthy donors. The study, taken as a whole, reports: In vitro testing confirmed a few CMV-associated chains as specific for CMV antigens. The HLA-A and HLA-B alleles of most subjects were reportedly predicted accurately from TCR beta sequences.

Points on this clone: Antigen specificity is unknown.

It was with 60 Vbeta and 13 Jbeta primers that the PCR ran. Method: immunoSEQ multiplex PCR; TCRdb's copy keeps in-frame clones and lacks some. The sample totals about 77,000 clones. Germline V CDR1 and CDR2: KGHSH, LQKENI. CDR3 size: 14 residues. V lost 2 bases to trimming and J lost 6 bases; unmatched junction nucleotides: 5. This receptor was taken from a man aged 45 to 65 in good health and CMV-seropositive. The chain joins TRBV18 to TRBJ2-3; 7 nucleotides agree with TRBD1. Sequenced input: PBMCs. The CDR3 DNA reads as TGTGCCAGCTCACCAATAGGGGGCGAGGATACGCAGTATTTT. This sequence encodes CASSPIGGEDTQYF.